A selection of T cell receptor beta chains follows, all from one sample in a study of blood T cell repertoires in COVID-19. Clones were read by immunoSEQ multiplex PCR, and TCRdb kept only the in-frame ones, dropping some. The data show about 200,000 clones, with around four fifths seen just once and about 15% held by the top ten. What was sequenced was PBMCs or T cells enriched from blood (not recorded which). The receptor source for this set is a man aged 40-50 years who had recovered from COVID-19. The CDR3 runs from the conserved cysteine through the conserved F or W. A D gene is named only where the DNA matches it firmly. Clone size is not always given. Where it is, it says once, few, many or a class for expanded clones.

CDR3 protein: CASKASGGQETQYF
CDR3 DNA: TGTGCCAGCAAGGCTAGCGGGGGTCAAGAGACCCAGTACTTC
J gene: TRBJ2-5
D gene: TRBD2
clone size: NA
V gene: TRBV5-4

CDR3 protein: CASSLLSGVYNEQFF
CDR3 DNA: TGTGCCAGCAGCTTGTTATCAGGGGTATACAATGAGCAGTTCTTC
J gene: TRBJ2-1
D gene: NA
clone size: once
V gene: TRBV5-4

CDR3 protein: CAISGGSTQGPSRAEAFF
CDR3 DNA: TGTGCCATCAGTGGGGGAAGTACCCAGGGGCCGTCCAGAGCTGAAGCTTTCTTT
J gene: TRBJ1-1
D gene: NA
clone size: few
V gene: TRBV10-3

CDR3 protein: CASSLGLAGSDEQFF
CDR3 DNA: TGTGCCAGCAGCTTAGGACTAGCGGGGAGCGATGAGCAGTTCTTC
J gene: TRBJ2-1
D gene: TRBD2
clone size: NA
V gene: TRBV7-7

CDR3 protein: CASSFQLTASGANVLTF
CDR3 DNA: TGTGCCAGCAGTTTCCAGCTTACAGCTTCTGGGGCCAACGTCCTGACTTTC
J gene: TRBJ2-6
D gene: NA
clone size: NA
V gene: TRBV28

CDR3 protein: CASSFTARVHEQYF
CDR3 DNA: TGTGCCAGCAGTTTTACGGCCAGGGTCCACGAGCAGTACTTC
J gene: TRBJ2-7
D gene: NA
clone size: NA
V gene: TRBV6-5

CDR3 protein: CASSRRTSTDTQYF
CDR3 DNA: TGTGCCAGTAGTAGGCGGACTAGCACAGATACGCAGTATTTT
J gene: TRBJ2-3
D gene: NA
clone size: NA
V gene: TRBV19

CDR3 protein: CASSSTSGGYNEQFF
CDR3 DNA: TGTGCCAGCAGCTCCACTAGCGGGGGGTACAATGAGCAGTTCTTC
J gene: TRBJ2-1
D gene: TRBD2
clone size: NA
V gene: TRBV7-8

CDR3 protein: CSVVPRDRVDQPQHF
CDR3 DNA: TGCAGCGTTGTGCCGCGGGACAGGGTTGATCAGCCCCAGCATTTT
J gene: TRBJ1-5
D gene: TRBD1
clone size: NA
V gene: TRBV29-1

CDR3 protein: CASRGTSANEQYF
CDR3 DNA: TGTGCCAGCAGGGGGACTAGCGCCAACGAGCAGTACTTC
J gene: TRBJ2-7
D gene: TRBD2
clone size: NA
V gene: TRBV28

CDR3 protein: CASKGSLETQYF
CDR3 DNA: TGTGCCAGCAAGGGGTCGCTGGAGACCCAGTACTTC
J gene: TRBJ2-5
D gene: NA
clone size: NA
V gene: TRBV6-5

CDR3 protein: CASSLQGANSPLHF
CDR3 DNA: TGCGCCAGCAGCCTGCAGGGGGCGAATTCACCCCTCCACTTT
J gene: TRBJ1-6
D gene: TRBD1
clone size: few
V gene: TRBV5-1

CDR3 protein: CAPRRAGQGINTDTQYF
CDR3 DNA: TGTGCCCCCCGGCGGGCAGGACAGGGCATTAACACAGATACGCAGTATTTT
J gene: TRBJ2-3
D gene: TRBD1
clone size: NA
V gene: TRBV7-9

CDR3 protein: CASSKARHNEKLFF
CDR3 DNA: TGTGCCAGTAGTAAAGCCAGGCATAATGAAAAACTGTTTTTT
J gene: TRBJ1-4
D gene: NA
clone size: NA
V gene: TRBV19

CDR3 protein: CASSLEWQGGREQYF
CDR3 DNA: TGTGCCAGCAGCTTAGAATGGCAGGGGGGTCGAGAGCAGTACTTC
J gene: TRBJ2-7
D gene: NA
clone size: NA
V gene: TRBV11-2

CDR3 protein: CSVETGEDYGYTF
CDR3 DNA: TGCAGCGTTGAAACAGGGGAGGACTATGGCTACACCTTC
J gene: TRBJ1-2
D gene: TRBD1
clone size: NA
V gene: TRBV29-1

CDR3 protein: CATSDPRASGDIQYF
CDR3 DNA: TGTGCCACCAGTGACCCCCGGGCCTCGGGGGACATTCAGTACTTC
J gene: TRBJ2-4
D gene: NA
clone size: NA
V gene: TRBV24-1

CDR3 protein: CASIDLRGNYGYTF
CDR3 DNA: TGTGCCAGCATTGACCTCAGGGGAAACTATGGCTACACCTTC
J gene: TRBJ1-2
D gene: NA
clone size: NA
V gene: TRBV28

CDR3 protein: CASSYGTSGTGNEQFF
CDR3 DNA: TGTGCCAGCAGCTATGGGACTAGCGGGACGGGGAATGAGCAGTTCTTC
J gene: TRBJ2-1
D gene: TRBD2
clone size: NA
V gene: TRBV3-1/TRBV3-2

CDR3 protein: CASSVRGGTQGDTQYF
CDR3 DNA: TGCGCCAGCAGCGTGAGGGGAGGGACTCAGGGAGATACGCAGTATTTT
J gene: TRBJ2-3
D gene: TRBD2
clone size: NA
V gene: TRBV5-1

CDR3 protein: CASSYRGTGQASPLHF
CDR3 DNA: TGTGCCAGCAGTTACCGCGGGACAGGGCAGGCATCACCCCTCCACTTT
J gene: TRBJ1-6
D gene: TRBD1
clone size: NA
V gene: TRBV6-2/TRBV6-3

CDR3 protein: CASSYTYRAEQYF
CDR3 DNA: TGTGCCAGCAGTTACACTTACAGGGCCGAGCAGTACTTC
J gene: TRBJ2-7
D gene: NA
clone size: once
V gene: TRBV6-2/TRBV6-3

CDR3 protein: CASSLMFVSGNTIYF
CDR3 DNA: TGTGCCAGCAGTTTAATGTTCGTTTCTGGAAACACCATATATTTT
J gene: TRBJ1-3
D gene: NA
clone size: NA
V gene: TRBV28

CDR3 protein: CASSQVLLAINEQFF
CDR3 DNA: TGCGCCAGCAGCCAAGTTCTACTAGCGATAAATGAGCAGTTCTTC
J gene: TRBJ2-1
D gene: TRBD2
clone size: NA
V gene: TRBV4-1

CDR3 protein: CASSGGGRGLIEQYF
CDR3 DNA: TGTGCCAGCTCCGGAGGCGGCAGGGGTCTAATCGAGCAGTACTTC
J gene: TRBJ2-7
D gene: NA
clone size: NA
V gene: TRBV6-5

CDR3 protein: CASGLFGQPQHF
CDR3 DNA: TGTGCCAGCGGCCTATTCGGGCAGCCCCAGCATTTT
J gene: TRBJ1-5
D gene: NA
clone size: NA
V gene: TRBV28

CDR3 protein: CASSRRREDEGNNEQFF
CDR3 DNA: TGTGCCAGCAGCCGACGTCGGGAGGACGAGGGGAACAATGAGCAGTTCTTC
J gene: TRBJ2-1
D gene: TRBD2
clone size: NA
V gene: TRBV5-6